The rows below give T cell receptor beta chains drawn from one sample of a study of T cell responses to AZD1222 COVID-19 vaccine. Profiling relied on immunoSEQ multiplex PCR, and the TCRdb table lists in-frame clones only, not all of them. This repertoire shows 150,000 to 200,000 clones, 80% to 95% found once; its top ten account for 4.4%. The sample here was peripheral blood, taken on day 0 of AZD1222 vaccination. Receptors were obtained from an adult in good health. CDR3s include the opening cysteine and the closing phenylalanine or tryptophan. Each record gives: V gene, clone size, J gene, D gene, CDR3 DNA, CDR3 protein. The D gene is left open where the match is weak. Not every row has a clone size; where given, it reads once, few, many or a size class.

TRBV11-2	.	TRBJ2-1	.	TGTGCCAGCAGCCCCTACCAGGGCCACCATGAGCAGTTCTTC	CASSPYQGHHEQFF
TRBV28	.	TRBJ2-3	.	TGTGCCAGCAGTTCCCCCCCCGGGCAGGCCGGTGCGGGACGAAGCACAGATACGCAGTATTTT	CASSSPPGQAGAGRSTDTQYF
TRBV7-2	few	TRBJ2-7	TRBD1	TGTGCCAGCAGCCCGGGACAGGGGAAGAACGAGCAGTACTTC	CASSPGQGKNEQYF
TRBV10-3	.	TRBJ2-5	TRBD1	TGTGCCATCAGTGACAGGGGGCGGGAGACCCAGTACTTC	CAISDRGRETQYF
TRBV11-2	.	TRBJ2-1	TRBD2	TGTGCCAGCAGCTCCCATCAAACTAGCGGCGAGCAGTTCTTC	CASSSHQTSGEQFF
TRBV4-3	.	TRBJ2-5	TRBD2	TGCGCCAGCAGCCTAATAGCGGGAGGGCCGGGAGAGACCCAGTACTTC	CASSLIAGGPGETQYF
TRBV30	.	TRBJ1-1	.	TGTGCCTCATACGGGATTACTGAAGCTTTCTTT	CASYGITEAFF
TRBV19	.	TRBJ1-3	.	TGTGCCAGTAGTCCGACGGGACTCGTGGCTCGGGGAAACACCATATATTTT	CASSPTGLVARGNTIYF
TRBV6-5	.	TRBJ2-3	.	TGTGCCACCGTTGACCTAAGTAACGTAGATACGCAGTATTTT	CATVDLSNVDTQYF
TRBV28	.	TRBJ2-6	.	TGTGCCAGCCTGCTATCTGGGGCCAACGTCCTGACTTTC	CASLLSGANVLTF
TRBV4-1	.	TRBJ2-7	.	TGCGCCAGCAGCCCATTATCCCCCGGGACTTTCTCCTACGAGCAGTACTTC	CASSPLSPGTFSYEQYF
TRBV7-2	.	TRBJ1-2	.	TGTGCCAGCAGCGAGACTCGCGGCTATGGCTACACCTTC	CASSETRGYGYTF
TRBV12-5	.	TRBJ2-3	.	TGTGCTAGTGGTTTGTCACGTGAGTCCCTTAAGCAGTATTTT	CASGLSRESLKQYF
TRBV15	.	TRBJ2-1	TRBD2	TGTGCCACCAGCAGAGCACACCGGGGACTAGCGGGAGTATTAGTTGAGCAGTTCTTC	CATSRAHRGLAGVLVEQFF
TRBV3-1/TRBV3-2	.	TRBJ1-1	TRBD1	TGTGCCAGCAGCCCAATACTCGGGACAGGAAACACTGAAGCTTTCTTT	CASSPILGTGNTEAFF
TRBV7-3	.	TRBJ2-3	.	TGTGCCAGCAGCCCTGACAGGGGAGGGACAGATACGCAGTATTTT	CASSPDRGGTDTQYF
TRBV20-1	.	TRBJ2-3	TRBD2	TGCAGTGCTAGTGACCCTGCCGGGACTAGCGGGAGGGGGGGCACAGATACGCAGTATTTT	CSASDPAGTSGRGGTDTQYF
TRBV19	once	TRBJ1-5	.	TGTGCCAGTAGTGAACGCCAGACGTATCAGCCCCAGCATTTT	CASSERQTYQPQHF
TRBV28	.	TRBJ1-2	.	TGTGCCAGCAGTTTACTCCCTCGACAGACGGACTATGGCTACACCTTC	CASSLLPRQTDYGYTF
TRBV6-5	few	TRBJ2-3	.	TGTGCCAGCTGGGACTTCCCTAGCACAGATACGCAGTATTTT	CASWDFPSTDTQYF
TRBV7-2	.	TRBJ2-3	TRBD2	TGTGCCAGCAGCTTGGCGGGGGTTACTAGCACAGATACGCAGTATTTT	CASSLAGVTSTDTQYF
TRBV18	.	TRBJ2-7	.	TGTGCCAGCTCCCCGAGGCGGATCTACGAGCAGTACTTC	CASSPRRIYEQYF
TRBV11-2	.	TRBJ1-1	.	TGTGCCAGCAGCTTAGATCAGGTTTACACTGAAGCTTTCTTT	CASSLDQVYTEAFF
TRBV4-3	.	TRBJ1-3	TRBD1	TGCGCCAGCAGCCACCTCCGGGACAGTAAGAGAAACACCATATATTTT	CASSHLRDSKRNTIYF
TRBV5-1	.	TRBJ1-1	.	TGCGCCAGCAGCTTGGGGGGGAGCTTCGCGAACACTGAAGCTTTCTTT	CASSLGGSFANTEAFF
TRBV30	.	TRBJ1-2	.	TGTGCCTGGAGTGTACAACGCACAGGGCAATTCTCGCCCGGGGGCTACACCTTC	CAWSVQRTGQFSPGGYTF
TRBV7-2	.	TRBJ2-5	.	TGTGCCAGCAGCTTAGCGGGGGGACTTAAAGAGACCCAGTACTTC	CASSLAGGLKETQYF
TRBV28	.	TRBJ2-7	TRBD1	TGTGCCAGCAGTCGACTGGACAGGGCCTTCCACGAGCAGTACTTC	CASSRLDRAFHEQYF
TRBV28	.	TRBJ1-2	.	TGTGCCAGCAGTTTGCGCACAGGGTCCTATGGCTACACCTTC	CASSLRTGSYGYTF